Listed below are T cell receptor beta chains from one sample, sequenced in a study of cytomegalovirus exposure and HLA in healthy donors. The table came from immunoSEQ multiplex PCR; TCRdb's copy has only in-frame clones and leaves some out. This sample has 75,000 to 100,000 clones, with just over 75% found just once. The sample was PBMCs. These receptors all stem from a man aged 25-40 years in good health and CMV-seronegative. Each CDR3 is given with its conserved first and last residue. The D gene is left open where the match is weak. Not all rows give a size; the values are once, few, many and, for expanded clones, a class.

d_call clone_size j_call v_call cdr3_aa cdr3_nt
TRBD1 . TRBJ2-7 TRBV11-2 CASSLEGGQVGSSNSYEQYF TGTGCCAGCAGCTTAGAGGGGGGACAGGTGGGTTCCAGCAACAGTTACGAGCAGTACTTC
TRBD2 . TRBJ2-1 TRBV5-4 CASSFAGDYNEQFF TGTGCCAGCAGCTTCGCGGGGGACTACAATGAGCAGTTCTTC
. few TRBJ1-5 TRBV2 CASTQRAINQPQHF TGTGCCAGCACCCAGCGAGCTATCAATCAGCCCCAGCATTTT
TRBD1 . TRBJ1-1 TRBV4-3 CASSSSGTGGGTEAFF TGCGCCAGCAGCTCTTCCGGGACAGGGGGCGGCACTGAAGCTTTCTTT
. . TRBJ2-1 TRBV6-5 CASSSLTIGVQEQFF TGTGCCAGCAGCTCACTTACGATAGGGGTTCAGGAGCAGTTCTTC
TRBD1 . TRBJ1-1 TRBV25-1 CASSEDRGRTEAFF TGTGCCAGCAGTGAAGACAGGGGGCGCACTGAAGCTTTCTTT
. few TRBJ1-5 TRBV10-1 CASTRGGNQPQHF TGCGCCAGCACTAGGGGCGGCAATCAGCCCCAGCATTTT
. few TRBJ2-6 TRBV6-1 CASSERASGANVLTF TGTGCCAGCAGTGAACGAGCCTCTGGGGCCAACGTCCTGACTTTC
. . TRBJ2-3 TRBV6-5 CASSYEGNTDTQYF TGTGCCAGCAGTTACGAGGGCAACACAGATACGCAGTATTTT
. few TRBJ2-2 TRBV6-5 CASSYSSPGELFF TGTGCCAGCAGTTACTCAAGCCCCGGGGAGCTGTTTTTT
TRBD1 . TRBJ1-2 TRBV28 CASTTTGGFGNVSPYGYTF TGTGCCAGCACTACAACAGGGGGCTTCGGGAACGTATCGCCTTATGGCTACACCTTC
. . TRBJ1-2 TRBV5-1 CASSREGQSYGYTF TGCGCCAGTTCGCGGGAGGGGCAGAGCTATGGCTACACCTTC
TRBD1 . TRBJ2-1 TRBV5-4 CASSLTGGNEQFF TGTGCCAGCAGCTTGACAGGGGGCAATGAGCAGTTCTTC
. . TRBJ1-1 TRBV5-1 CASSYEMNTEAFF TGCGCCAGCAGCTATGAGATGAACACTGAAGCTTTCTTT